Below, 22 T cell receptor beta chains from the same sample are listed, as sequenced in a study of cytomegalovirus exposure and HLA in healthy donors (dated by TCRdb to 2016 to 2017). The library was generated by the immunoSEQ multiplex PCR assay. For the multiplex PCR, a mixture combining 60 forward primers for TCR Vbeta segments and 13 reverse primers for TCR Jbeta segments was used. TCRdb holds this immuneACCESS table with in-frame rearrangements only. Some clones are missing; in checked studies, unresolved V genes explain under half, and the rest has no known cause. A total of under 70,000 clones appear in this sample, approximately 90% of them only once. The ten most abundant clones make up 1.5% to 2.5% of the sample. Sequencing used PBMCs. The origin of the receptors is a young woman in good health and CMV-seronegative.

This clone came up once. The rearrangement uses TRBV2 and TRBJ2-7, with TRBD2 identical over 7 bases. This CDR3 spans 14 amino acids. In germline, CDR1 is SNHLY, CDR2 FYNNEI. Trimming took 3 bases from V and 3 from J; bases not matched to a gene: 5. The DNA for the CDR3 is TGTGCCAGCAGTGATGCGGGAGCGCTCTACGAGCAGTACTTC. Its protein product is CASSDAGALYEQYF. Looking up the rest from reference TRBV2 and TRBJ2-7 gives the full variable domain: EPEVTQTPSHQVTQMGQEVILRCVPISNHLYFYWYRQILGQKVEFLVSFYNNEISEKSEIFDDQFSVERPDGSNFTLKIRSTKLEDSAMYFCASSDAGALYEQYFGPGTRLTVT.

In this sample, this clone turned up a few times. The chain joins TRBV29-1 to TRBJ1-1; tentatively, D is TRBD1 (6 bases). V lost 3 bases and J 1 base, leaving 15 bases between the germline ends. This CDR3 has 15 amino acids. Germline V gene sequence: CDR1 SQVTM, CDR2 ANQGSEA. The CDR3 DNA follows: TGCAGCGTTGATCCTACAGGGAGCAGGAACACTGAAGCTTTCTTT. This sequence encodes CSVDPTGSRNTEAFF.

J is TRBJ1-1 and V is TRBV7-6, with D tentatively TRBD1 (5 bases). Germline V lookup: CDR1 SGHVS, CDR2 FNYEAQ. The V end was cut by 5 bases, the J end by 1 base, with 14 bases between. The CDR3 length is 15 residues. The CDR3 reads CASSPLERGNTEAFF. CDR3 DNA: TGTGCCAGCAGCCCCCTTGAAAGGGGGAACACTGAAGCTTTCTTT.

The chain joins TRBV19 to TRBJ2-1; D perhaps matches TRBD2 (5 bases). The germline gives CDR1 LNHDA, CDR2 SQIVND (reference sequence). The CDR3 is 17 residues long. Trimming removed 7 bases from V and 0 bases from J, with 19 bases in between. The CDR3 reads CASKKSPSGSSYNEQFF. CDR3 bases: TGTGCCAGTAAGAAGTCCCCTTCGGGGAGCTCCTACAATGAGCAGTTCTTC.

The CDR3 region has the DNA TGTGCCACGATAGCGGGAGACGAGTACAATGAGCAGTTCTTC. Translating gives CATIAGDEYNEQFF. J is TRBJ2-1 and V is TRBV10-3, with TRBD2 identical over 9 bases. Trimming removed 10 bases from V and 4 bases from J; junction bases left unmatched: 8. CDR1 and CDR2 from the germline V gene are ENHRY and SYGVKD. The CDR3 runs 14 residues.

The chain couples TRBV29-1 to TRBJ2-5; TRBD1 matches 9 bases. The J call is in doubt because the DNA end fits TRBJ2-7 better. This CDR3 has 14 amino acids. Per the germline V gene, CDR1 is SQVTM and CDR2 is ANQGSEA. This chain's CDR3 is CSTSRDRDSYEQYF. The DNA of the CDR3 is TGCAGCACCAGCCGGGACAGGGACTCCTACGAGCAGTACTTC.

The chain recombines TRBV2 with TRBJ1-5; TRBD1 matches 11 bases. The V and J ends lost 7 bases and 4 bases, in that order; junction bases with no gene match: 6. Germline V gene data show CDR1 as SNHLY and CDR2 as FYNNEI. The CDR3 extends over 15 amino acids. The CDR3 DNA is TGTGCCAGCACCCAAGGACAGGGGGCAAATCAGCCCCAGCATTTT. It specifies CASTQGQGANQPQHF.

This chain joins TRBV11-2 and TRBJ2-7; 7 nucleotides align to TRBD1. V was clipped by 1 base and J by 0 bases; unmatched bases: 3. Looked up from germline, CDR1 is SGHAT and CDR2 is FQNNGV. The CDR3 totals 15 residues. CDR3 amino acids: CASSLARGISYEQYF. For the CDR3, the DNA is TGTGCCAGCAGCTTAGCCAGGGGGATCTCCTACGAGCAGTACTTC.

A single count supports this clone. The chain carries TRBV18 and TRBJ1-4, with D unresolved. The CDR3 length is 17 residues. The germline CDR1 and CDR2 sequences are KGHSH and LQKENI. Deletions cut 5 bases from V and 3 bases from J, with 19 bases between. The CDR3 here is CASSIGPPSRANEKLFF. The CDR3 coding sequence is TGTGCCAGCTCAATTGGGCCCCCGTCGAGGGCTAATGAAAAACTGTTTTTT.

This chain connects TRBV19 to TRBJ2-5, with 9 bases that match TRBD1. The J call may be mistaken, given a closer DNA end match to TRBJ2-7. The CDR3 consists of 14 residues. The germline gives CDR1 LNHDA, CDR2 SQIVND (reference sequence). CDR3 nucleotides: TGTGCCAGTAGCCCGACAGGGGGGGCGAACGAGCAGTACTTC. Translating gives CASSPTGGANEQYF.

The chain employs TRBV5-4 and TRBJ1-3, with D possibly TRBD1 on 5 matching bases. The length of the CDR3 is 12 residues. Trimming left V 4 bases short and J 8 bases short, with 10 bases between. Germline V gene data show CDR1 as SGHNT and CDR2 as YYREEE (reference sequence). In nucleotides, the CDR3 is TGTGCCAGCAGCACGCTAGGGGACACCATATATTTT. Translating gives CASSTLGDTIYF.

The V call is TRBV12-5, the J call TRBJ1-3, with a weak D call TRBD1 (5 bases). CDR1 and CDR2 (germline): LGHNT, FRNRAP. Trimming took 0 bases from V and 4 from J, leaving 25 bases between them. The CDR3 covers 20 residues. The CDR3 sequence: CASGLVAPSLLGRVGNTIYF. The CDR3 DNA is TGTGCTAGTGGTTTGGTAGCCCCCTCGTTGTTGGGCAGGGTCGGAAACACCATATATTTT.

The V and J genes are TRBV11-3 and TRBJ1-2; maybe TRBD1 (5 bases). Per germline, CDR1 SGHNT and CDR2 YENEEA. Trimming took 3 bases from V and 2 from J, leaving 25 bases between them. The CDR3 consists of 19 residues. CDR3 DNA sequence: TGTGCCAGCAGCTTGGGTGAAACGCAGGGAGGCCGCTTCAACTATGGCTACACCTTC. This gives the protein CASSLGETQGGRFNYGYTF.

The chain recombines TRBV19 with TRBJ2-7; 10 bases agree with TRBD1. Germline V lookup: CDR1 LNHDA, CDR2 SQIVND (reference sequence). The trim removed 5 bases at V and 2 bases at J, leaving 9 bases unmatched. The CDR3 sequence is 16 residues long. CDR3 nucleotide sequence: TGTGCCAGTAGTCACCCAGGGGGGACAGGGGCCTACGAGCAGTACTTC. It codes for CASSHPGGTGAYEQYF.

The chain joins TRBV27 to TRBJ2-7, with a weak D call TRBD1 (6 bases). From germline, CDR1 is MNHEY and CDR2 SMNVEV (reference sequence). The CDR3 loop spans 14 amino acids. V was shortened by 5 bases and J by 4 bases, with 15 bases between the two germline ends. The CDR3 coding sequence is TGTGCCAGCAGTACGGACAGCAGCCGGTACGAGCAGTACTTC. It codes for CASSTDSSRYEQYF.

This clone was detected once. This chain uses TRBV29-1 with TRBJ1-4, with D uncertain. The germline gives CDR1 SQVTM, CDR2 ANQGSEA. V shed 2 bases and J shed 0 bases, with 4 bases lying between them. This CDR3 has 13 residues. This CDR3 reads CSVESATNEKLFF. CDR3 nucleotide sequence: TGCAGCGTTGAATCCGCAACTAATGAAAAACTGTTTTTT. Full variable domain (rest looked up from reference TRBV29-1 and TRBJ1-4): SAVISQKPSRDICQRGTSLTIQCQVDSQVTMMFWYRQQPGQSLTLIATANQGSEATYESGFVIDKFPISRPNLTFSTLTVSNMSPEDSSIYLCSVESATNEKLFFGSGTQLSVL.

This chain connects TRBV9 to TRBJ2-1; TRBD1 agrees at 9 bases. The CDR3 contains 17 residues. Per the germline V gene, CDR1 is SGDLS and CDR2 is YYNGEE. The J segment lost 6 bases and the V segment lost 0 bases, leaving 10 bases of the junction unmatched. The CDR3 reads CASSVAPGTGRGNEQFF. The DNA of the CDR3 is TGTGCCAGCAGCGTAGCTCCCGGGACAGGGAGGGGCAATGAGCAGTTCTTC.

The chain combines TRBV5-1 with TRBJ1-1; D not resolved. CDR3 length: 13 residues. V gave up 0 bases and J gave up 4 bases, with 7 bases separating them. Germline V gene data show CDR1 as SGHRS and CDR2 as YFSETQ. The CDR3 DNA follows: TGCGCCAGCAGCTTGGACAGTGGCACTGAAGCTTTCTTT. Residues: CASSLDSGTEAFF.

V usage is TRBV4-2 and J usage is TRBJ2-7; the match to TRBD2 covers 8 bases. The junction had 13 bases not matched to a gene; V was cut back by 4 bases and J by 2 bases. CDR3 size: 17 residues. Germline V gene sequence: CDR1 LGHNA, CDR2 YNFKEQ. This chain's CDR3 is CASSRATPGLVPYEQYF. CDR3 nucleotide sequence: TGTGCCAGCAGCCGCGCCACGCCGGGACTAGTTCCCTACGAGCAGTACTTC.

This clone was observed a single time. The CDR3 region is CASSDTVIESTDTQYF. In nucleotides, the CDR3 is TGTGCCAGCAGTGATACTGTGATAGAGAGCACAGATACGCAGTATTTT. This chain links TRBV25-1 with TRBJ2-3, with D unclear. CDR3 size: 16 residues. Trimming took 3 bases from V and 0 from J, leaving 13 bases between them. From germline, CDR1 is MGHDK and CDR2 SYGVNS.

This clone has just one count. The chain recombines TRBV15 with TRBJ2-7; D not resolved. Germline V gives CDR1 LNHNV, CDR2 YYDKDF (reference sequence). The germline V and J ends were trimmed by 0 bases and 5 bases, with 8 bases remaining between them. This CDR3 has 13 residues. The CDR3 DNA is TGTGCCACCAGCAGAGATTTGGAGAACGAGCAGTACTTC. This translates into CATSRDLENEQYF.

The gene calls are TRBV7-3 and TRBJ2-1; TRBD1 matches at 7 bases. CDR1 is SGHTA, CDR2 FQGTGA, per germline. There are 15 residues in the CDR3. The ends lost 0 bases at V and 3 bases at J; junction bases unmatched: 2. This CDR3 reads CASSLTRQGYNEQFF. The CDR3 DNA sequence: TGTGCCAGCAGCTTAACCCGACAGGGCTACAATGAGCAGTTCTTC.